These 26 T cell receptor beta chains originate from one sample sequenced in a study of glioma-infiltrating T cells. Amplification of TCR alpha and beta CDR3 regions from RNA used iRepertoire nested multiplex PCR. TCRdb independently ran MiXCR on the multiplex PCR reads; one entry per CDR3 protein. Counted here are approximately 190,000 distinct CDR3 sequences, approximately 30% occurring once; the ten biggest clones make up over 20%. Material for sequencing was glioma tissue, nonneoplastic brain tissue, or PBMCs (not recorded which). The receptors shown here come from a human donor with low-grade glioma or glioblastoma, undergoing nonglioma brain surgery, or in good health (not recorded which).

This clonotype has at least ten counts. The chain is built from TRBV27 and TRBJ2-7; 7 nucleotides match TRBD2. The CDR3 covers 13 residues. V was pared by 3 bases and J by 3 bases, with 2 bases of the junction left unmatched. CDR1 and CDR2 (germline): MNHEY, SMNVEV (reference sequence). CDR3 sequence (DNA): TGTGCCAGCAGTTTCGCTAGCGGCTACGAGCAGTACTTC. This codes for CASSFASGYEQYF.

A remark on this clonotype: One base away lies a much larger clone, so this may be a sequencing read error. The J gene is TRBJ2-7, the V gene TRBV12-3 or TRBV12-4; the match to TRBD1 covers 7 bases. The CDR3 has 14 amino acids. J was trimmed by 2 bases and V by 6 bases; bases with no gene match: 7. The CDR3 here is CASSQDRSPYEQYF. The CDR3 DNA follows: TGTGCCAGCAGCCAGGACAGGAGCCCCTACGAGCAGTACTTC.

This clonotype was detected a few times. The chain has TRBV5-4 and TRBJ2-7, with D unresolved. Deletions cut 2 bases from V and 3 bases from J, with 6 bases between. CDR1 SGHNT and CDR2 YYREEE come from the germline V gene (reference sequence). The CDR3 spans 12 residues. CDR3 coding DNA: TGTGCCAGCAGCTTCAACGGCTACGAGCAGTACTTC. Its translation is CASSFNGYEQYF.

A note on this clonotype: Given a much more abundant clone one base away, this may be a read error. The chain employs TRBV5-6 and TRBJ2-1; tentative D call: TRBD2 (6 bases). The CDR3 has 12 residues. V dropped 4 bases and J dropped 12 bases, with 14 bases sitting between them. Germline V gene data show CDR1 as SGHDT and CDR2 as YYEEEE. The CDR3 protein is CASSLLAVGQFF. The CDR3 nucleotides read TGTGCCAGCAGCCTACTAGCTGTTGGGCAGTTCTTC.

The chain links TRBV3-1 to TRBJ1-5, with D hard to call. Germline V gene sequence: CDR1 LGHDT, CDR2 YNNKEL (reference sequence). Trimming pared 2 bases from V and 13 bases from J, leaving 21 bases between. The CDR3 contains 15 residues. The CDR3 DNA is TGTGCCAGCAGCCAAAATTTCGGACGGTCGCTGCCACAGCATTTT. This translates into CASSQNFGRSLPQHF.

A word on this clonotype: A much larger clonotype is one base distant, so this may be a read error. This chain links TRBV7-2 with TRBJ1-4, with D perhaps TRBD1 (5 bases). This CDR3 is 18 amino acids long. Germline V gene lookup returns CDR1 SGHTA and CDR2 FQGNSA. V was clipped by 9 bases and J by 3 bases, with 26 bases between them. The CDR3 spells CARSPNLRIGAANEKLFF. The CDR3 DNA is TGTGCCAGAAGCCCAAACCTACGTATAGGGGCGGCTAATGAAAAACTGTTTTTT.

Many counts were recorded for this clonotype. The CDR3 DNA is TGTGCCAGCAGTGAAGCGCTTCCAGGGAAGCGGGATGACGGTGAGCAGTTCTTC. Protein product: CASSEALPGKRDDGEQFF. The rearrangement uses TRBV2 and TRBJ2-1; 7 bases are a match to TRBD2. J lost 9 bases, V lost 0 bases, and 17 bases had no gene match. This CDR3 is 18 amino acids long. Germline V lookup: CDR1 SNHLY, CDR2 FYNNEI.

This clonotype showed up just a few times. This chain joins TRBV7-3 and TRBJ2-1; 7 nucleotides agree with TRBD2. CDR1 and CDR2 (germline): SGHTA, FQGTGA. V lost 3 bases, J lost 8 bases, and 16 bases stayed unmatched. The CDR3 spans 17 residues. CDR3 amino acids: CASSLASGRPLQDEQFF. The CDR3 bases are TGTGCCAGCAGCTTGGCTAGCGGTAGACCCCTACAAGATGAGCAGTTCTTC.

This clonotype was detected ten times or more. The chain combines TRBV18 with TRBJ1-1; a weak D match, TRBD1 (6 bases). The V and J ends lost 3 bases and 2 bases respectively, with 10 bases between them. Germline CDR1 reads KGHSH; CDR2 reads LQKENI. The CDR3 extends over 14 amino acids. CDR3 loop: CASSPSRGNTEAFF. CDR3 DNA: TGTGCCAGCTCACCGTCCAGGGGAAACACTGAAGCTTTCTTT.

A word on this clonotype: A much bigger clone sits one base away, suggesting this may be a read error. The chain employs TRBV7-9 and TRBJ2-7; D uncertain. The CDR3 sequence is 11 residues long. The germline V gene encodes CDR1 SEHNR and CDR2 FQNEAQ (reference sequence). In DNA form, the CDR3 reads TGTGTCAGCAGCTTAGAATACGAGCAGTACTTC. Translated, it gives CVSSLEYEQYF.

On this clonotype: Since a much larger clone is just one base distant, this may be a read error. The V and J genes are TRBV5-1 and TRBJ1-2, with D possibly being TRBD1 (5 bases). Germline CDR1 reads SGHRS; CDR2 reads YFSETQ. This CDR3 is built from 13 residues. CDR3 loop: CATSFQGEDGYTF. The DNA for the CDR3 is TGCGCCACCAGCTTCCAGGGTGAAGATGGCTACACCTTC. Complete variable domain (other parts from reference TRBV5-1 and TRBJ1-2): KAGVTQTPRYLIKTRGQQVTLSCSPISGHRSVSWYQQTPGQGLQFLFEYFSETQRNKGNFPGRFSGRQFSNSRSEMNVSTLELGDSALYLCATSFQGEDGYTFGSGTRLTVV.

This clonotype has ten or more counts. V usage is TRBV10-3 and J usage is TRBJ1-1; D perhaps matches TRBD1 (5 bases). CDR3 length: 13 amino acids. The V gene's germline CDR1 is ENHRY and CDR2 SYGVKD. Trimming took 4 bases from V and 1 from J, leaving 7 bases between them. The CDR3 DNA follows: TGTGCCATCAGTGCGCAGGGGAACACTGAAGCTTTCTTT. Its protein is CAISAQGNTEAFF.

The sample holds many counts of this clonotype. The chain links TRBV7-8 to TRBJ2-3; 8 bases map to TRBD2. The ends lost 5 bases at V and 0 bases at J; junction bases unmatched: 4. Germline V gives CDR1 SGHVS, CDR2 FQNEAQ. The CDR3 is 15 residues long. The CDR3 nucleotides are TGTGCCAGCAGCCCCGGGAGGGTTAGCACAGATACGCAGTATTTT. Translation: CASSPGRVSTDTQYF. The full variable domain, completed using reference TRBV7-8 and TRBJ2-3, is GAGVSQSPRYKVAKRGQDVALRCDPISGHVSLFWYQQALGQGPEFLTYFQNEAQLDKSGLPSDRFFAERPEGSVSTLKIQRTQQEDSAVYLCASSPGRVSTDTQYFGPGTRLTVL.

This clonotype was detected ten times or more. The chain uses TRBV5-4 and TRBJ2-3, with TRBD1 matching over 9 bases. CDR3 size: 14 residues. Looked up from germline, CDR1 is SGHNT and CDR2 is YYREEE (reference sequence). V shed 2 bases and J 2 bases; nucleotides not matched to a gene: 0. CDR3 residues: CASSLQGATDTQYF. CDR3 bases: TGTGCCAGCAGCTTACAGGGGGCCACAGATACGCAGTATTTT.

At least ten counts were recorded for this clonotype. The chain combines TRBV6-1 with TRBJ1-5; the match to TRBD1 covers 8 bases. The CDR3 runs to 16 residues. Germline V gives CDR1 MNHNS, CDR2 SASEGT. Trimming removed 3 bases from V and 3 bases from J; junction bases left unmatched: 7. The CDR3 DNA reads TGTGCCAGCAGTGAGCTGACAGGGGATAACAATCAGCCCCAGCATTTT. It specifies CASSELTGDNNQPQHF.

The chain uses TRBV7-9 and TRBJ2-7, with D perhaps TRBD2 (6 bases). The germline V gene has CDR1 SEHNR and CDR2 FQNEAQ (reference sequence). Trimming left V 4 bases short and J 2 bases short, with 15 bases between. This CDR3 region has 15 residues. This CDR3 reads CASSSDTREPYEQYF. The CDR3 nucleotides are TGTGCCAGCAGCTCAGACACGCGGGAACCCTACGAGCAGTACTTC.

There are many counts of this clonotype. The rearrangement links TRBV7-2 to TRBJ2-5, with D uncertain. The CDR3 totals 16 residues. Germline V lookup: CDR1 SGHTA, CDR2 FQGNSA. Trimming left V 1 base short and J 0 bases short, with 12 bases between. CDR3 residues: CASSLGAALYQETQYF. CDR3 DNA sequence: TGTGCCAGCAGCTTAGGGGCAGCTCTTTACCAAGAGACCCAGTACTTC. The full variable domain, its missing parts supplied by reference TRBV7-2 and TRBJ2-5, is GAGVSQSPSNKVTEKGKDVELRCDPISGHTALYWYRQSLGQGLEFLIYFQGNSAPDKSGLPSDRFSAERTGGSVSTLTIQRTQQEDSAVYLCASSLGAALYQETQYFGPGTRLLVL.

This clonotype was counted a few times. The rearrangement uses TRBV7-9 and TRBJ2-3; TRBD2 agrees at 9 bases. The CDR3 totals 15 residues. Trimming took 6 bases from V and 2 from J; bases not matched to a gene: 6. The germline CDR1 and CDR2 sequences are SEHNR and FQNEAQ (reference sequence). CDR3 sequence: CASRRGLAFTDTQYF. CDR3 DNA sequence: TGTGCCAGCAGACGGGGACTAGCTTTCACAGATACGCAGTATTTT.

Concerning this clonotype itself: This may be a read error: a much more frequent sequence differs by one nucleotide. This chain connects TRBV4-2 to TRBJ2-7, with D uncertain. The CDR3 contains 13 residues. CDR1 LGHNA and CDR2 YNFKEQ come from the germline V gene. The ends were cut back, 0 bases at V and 2 bases at J, with 5 bases in the middle. In DNA, the CDR3 is TGTGCCAGCAGCCAAGACTATCCCTACGAGCAGTACTTC. It codes for CASSQDYPYEQYF.

In its sample, this clonotype was seen a few times. The V and J genes are TRBV29-1 and TRBJ1-2; 7 bases line up with TRBD1. This CDR3 has 13 amino acids. CDR1 is SQVTM and CDR2 is ANQGSEA in the germline V gene. J was trimmed by 1 base and V by 5 bases; bases with no gene match: 4. The CDR3 DNA reads TGCAGCGTTACCCAGGGGGATAACTATGGCTACACCTTC. It specifies CSVTQGDNYGYTF.

With regard to this clonotype: This may come from a read error, since a much larger clone is one base off. J is TRBJ2-7 and V is TRBV18; D is uncertain. V was trimmed by 3 bases and J by 2 bases, leaving 8 bases between them. Germline V lookup: CDR1 KGHSH, CDR2 LQKENI. CDR3 length equals 13 residues. The CDR3 is CASSPVSTYEQYF. The CDR3, as DNA: TGTGCCAGCTCACCCGTGAGTACCTACGAGCAGTACTTC.

The V and J genes are TRBV6-2 or TRBV6-3 and TRBJ2-2, with 8 positions matching TRBD2. Germline V gene lookup returns CDR1 MNHEY and CDR2 SVGEGT. The V and J ends lost 6 bases and 0 bases, in that order; junction bases with no gene match: 9. The CDR3 extends over 17 amino acids. CDR3 nucleotide sequence: TGTGCCAGCAGCCAAATAGCGGGAATATCGAACACCGGGGAGCTGTTTTTT. Encoded protein: CASSQIAGISNTGELFF.

This clonotype was recorded at least ten times. CDR3 region: CASSLSGQGGGEQYF. The CDR3 DNA sequence: TGTGCCAGCAGCTTAAGCGGACAGGGGGGAGGCGAGCAGTACTTC. The V gene is TRBV7-2, the J gene TRBJ2-7; 10 nucleotides align to TRBD1. CDR1 is SGHTA, CDR2 FQGNSA, per germline. The CDR3 extends over 15 amino acids. V gave up 2 bases and J gave up 6 bases; unmatched junction bases: 7.

Points on this clonotype: Its ends do not fully match the called genes, so a read error is possible. This chain links TRBV13 with TRBJ2-3; 14 bases are a match to TRBD2. The CDR3 runs 17 residues. Germline V gives CDR1 PRHDT, CDR2 FYEKMQ (reference sequence). The CDR3 nucleotides read TGTGCCAGCATCTTAGGAGGGACTAGCGGGAGTAGGGATACGCAGTATTTT. Protein product: CASILGGTSGSRDTQYF.

In its sample, this clonotype was seen many times. The rearrangement joins TRBV6-2 or TRBV6-3 to TRBJ1-5; no clear D gene. Looked up from germline, CDR1 is MNHEY and CDR2 is SVGEGT. The CDR3 contains 12 residues. V was clipped by 2 bases and J by 9 bases, with 8 bases between them. CDR3 DNA: TGTGCCAGCAGTTACACCGACTCGCCCCAGCATTTT. Its translation: CASSYTDSPQHF.

This sequence joins TRBV15 and TRBJ2-1; maybe TRBD2 (5 bases). Trimming cost V 0 bases and J 9 bases, with 15 bases left between them. From germline, CDR1 is LNHNV and CDR2 YYDKDF (reference sequence). The CDR3 spans 15 residues. CDR3 DNA: TGTGCCACCAGCAGAGATGTAAGGGAGAATACTGAGCAGTTCTTC. Protein: CATSRDVRENTEQFF.